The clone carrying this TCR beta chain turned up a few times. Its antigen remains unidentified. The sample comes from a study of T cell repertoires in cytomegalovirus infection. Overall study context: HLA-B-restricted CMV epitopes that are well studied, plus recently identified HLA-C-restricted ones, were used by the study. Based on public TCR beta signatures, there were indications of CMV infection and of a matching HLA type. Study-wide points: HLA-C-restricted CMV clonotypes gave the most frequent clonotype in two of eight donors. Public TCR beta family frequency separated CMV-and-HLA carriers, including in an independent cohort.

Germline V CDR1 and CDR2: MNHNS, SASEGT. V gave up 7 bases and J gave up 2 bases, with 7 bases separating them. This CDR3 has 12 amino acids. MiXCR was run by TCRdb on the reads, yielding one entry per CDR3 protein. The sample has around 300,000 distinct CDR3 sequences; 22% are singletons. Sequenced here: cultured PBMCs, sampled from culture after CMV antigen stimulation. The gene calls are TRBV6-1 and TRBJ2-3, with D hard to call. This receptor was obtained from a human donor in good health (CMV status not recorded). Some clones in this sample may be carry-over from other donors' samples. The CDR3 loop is CASTLNTDTQYF. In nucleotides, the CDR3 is TGTGCCAGCACGCTCAACACAGATACGCAGTATTTT.